The source of this T cell receptor beta chain is a study of metastatic and nonmetastatic thyroid tumors. Across the whole study: Repertoire comparisons spanned blood and tumor or nodule tissue from malignant and benign thyroid patients. Whole-study results and caveats: A significant increase in TCR beta diversity was reportedly seen in malignant thyroid tumors relative to benign nodules, in blood and tumor.

Thyroid surgery was preceded by no treatment in any patient. A few counts support this clone. Its antigen is not known. Original data processing: Between-group CDR3 differences, defined by clinicopathological status, yielded a distant-metastasis classifier for papillary thyroid cancer. TCRdb re-clonotyped the PCR reads via MiXCR. The V and J calls and clone size are TCRdb's, not the authors'. The sample records 21,000 or so clones, 22% being singletons. CDR1 is KGHDR and CDR2 is SFDVKD in the germline V gene. This CDR3 comprises 12 residues. Trimming took off 7 bases at V and 6 bases at J, with 8 bases between the two ends.

The source material was tumor tissue. This receptor was identified in a female donor with papillary thyroid cancer or a benign thyroid nodule (not recorded which). Some clones in this sample may be carry-over from other donors' samples. J is TRBJ2-2 and V is TRBV24-1; D is uncertain. CDR3 coding DNA: TGTGCCACCAGGGAAAGCGCCGGGGAGCTGTTTTTT. This translates into CATRESAGELFF.